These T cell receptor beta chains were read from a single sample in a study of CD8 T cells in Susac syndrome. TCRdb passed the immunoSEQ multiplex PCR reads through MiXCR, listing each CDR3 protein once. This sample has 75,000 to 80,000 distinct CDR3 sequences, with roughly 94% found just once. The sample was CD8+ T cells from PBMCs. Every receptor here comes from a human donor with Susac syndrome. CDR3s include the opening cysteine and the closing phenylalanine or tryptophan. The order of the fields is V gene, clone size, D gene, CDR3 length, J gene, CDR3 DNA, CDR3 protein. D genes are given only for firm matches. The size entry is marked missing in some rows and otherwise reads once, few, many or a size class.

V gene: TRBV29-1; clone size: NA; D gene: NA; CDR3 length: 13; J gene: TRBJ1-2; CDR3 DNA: TGCAGCGTTAGGGCCCCGGATTTCTATGGCTACACCTTC; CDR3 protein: CSVRAPDFYGYTF
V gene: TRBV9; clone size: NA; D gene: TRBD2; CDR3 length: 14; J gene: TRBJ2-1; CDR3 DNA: TGTGCCAGCAGCGGCCGTGCGGGGGAGGATGAGCAGTTCTTC; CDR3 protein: CASSGRAGEDEQFF
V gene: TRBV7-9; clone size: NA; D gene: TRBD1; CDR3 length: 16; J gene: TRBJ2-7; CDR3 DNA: TGTGCCAGCAGTCCTGCATCGGGACAGGGTTTATACGAGCAGTACTTC; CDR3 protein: CASSPASGQGLYEQYF
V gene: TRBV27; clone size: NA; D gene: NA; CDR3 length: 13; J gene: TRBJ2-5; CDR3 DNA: TGTGCCAGCAGTTTGGGGCGACAAGAGACCCAGTACTTC; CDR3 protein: CASSLGRQETQYF
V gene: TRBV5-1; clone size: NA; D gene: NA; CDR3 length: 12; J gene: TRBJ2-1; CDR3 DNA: TGCGCCAGCAGCTCTACCGTCGATGAGCAGTTCTTC; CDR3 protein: CASSSTVDEQFF
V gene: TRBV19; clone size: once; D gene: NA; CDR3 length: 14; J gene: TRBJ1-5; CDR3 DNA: TGTGCCAGTAGTATAGGGGCCGCCGGCCAGCCCCAGCATTTT; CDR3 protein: CASSIGAAGQPQHF
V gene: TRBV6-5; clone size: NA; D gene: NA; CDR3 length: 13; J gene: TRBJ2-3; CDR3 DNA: TGTGCCAGCAGTTACTCGGGGACAGATACGCAGTATTTT; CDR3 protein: CASSYSGTDTQYF
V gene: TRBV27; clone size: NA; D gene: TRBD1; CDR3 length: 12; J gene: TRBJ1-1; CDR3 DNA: TGTGCCACCCTTACAGGGGGCACTGAAGCTTTCTTT; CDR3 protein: CATLTGGTEAFF
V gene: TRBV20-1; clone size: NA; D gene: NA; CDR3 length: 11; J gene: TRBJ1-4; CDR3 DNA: TGCGGAATTGAGGGAGAGGAAAAACTGTTTTTT; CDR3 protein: CGIEGEEKLFF
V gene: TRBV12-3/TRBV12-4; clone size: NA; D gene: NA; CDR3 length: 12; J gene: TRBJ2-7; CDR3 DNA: TGTGCCAGCAGCCCGGACAACTACGAGCAGTACTTC; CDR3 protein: CASSPDNYEQYF
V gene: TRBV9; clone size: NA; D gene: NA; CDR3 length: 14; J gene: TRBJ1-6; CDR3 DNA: TGTGCCAGCAGCGTAGGAGCGAGGCCTTCACCCCTCCACTTT; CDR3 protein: CASSVGARPSPLHF
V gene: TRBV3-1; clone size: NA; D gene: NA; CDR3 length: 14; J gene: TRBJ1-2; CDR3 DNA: TGTGCCAGCAGCCAAGATGAGGCCTACTATGGCTACACCTTC; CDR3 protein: CASSQDEAYYGYTF
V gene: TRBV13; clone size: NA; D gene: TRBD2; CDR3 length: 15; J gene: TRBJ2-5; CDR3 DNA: TGTGCCAGCAGCGATAGGACTAGCGGGGGAGAGACCCAGTACTTC; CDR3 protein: CASSDRTSGGETQYF
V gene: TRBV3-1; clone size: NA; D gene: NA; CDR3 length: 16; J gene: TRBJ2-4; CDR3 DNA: TGTGCCAGCAGCCAAGGGGGTTTTGGGAACAGAAACATTCAGTACTTC; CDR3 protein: CASSQGGFGNRNIQYF
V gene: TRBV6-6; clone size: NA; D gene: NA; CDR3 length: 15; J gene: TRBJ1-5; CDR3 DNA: TGTGCCAGCACCTCTTGGGGGGAGTACGGGCAGCCCCAGCATTTT; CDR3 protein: CASTSWGEYGQPQHF
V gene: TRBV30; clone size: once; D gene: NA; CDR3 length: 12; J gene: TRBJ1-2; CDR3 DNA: TGTGCCTGGAGGGTGGGCTCTCGGGGCTACACCTTC; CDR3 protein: CAWRVGSRGYTF